This T cell receptor beta chain was sequenced for a study of identifying expanded T cells in peripheral blood. CDR1 and CDR2 (germline): SNHLY, FYNNEI. V was clipped by 3 bases and J by 4 bases; unmatched bases: 18. The CDR3 spans 20 residues. Collection occurred without any documented infections or immune events in donors. TCRdb keeps only in-frame clones here, not all; method: immunoSEQ multiplex PCR. The sample has about 91,000 clones, around 88% seen once. The rearrangement links TRBV2 to TRBJ2-3; TRBD1 aligns across 11 bases. Material: blood. This clonotype was sampled from a person aged 18 to 75 in good health. The CDR3 spells CASSDPRNGRGQGEADTQYF. The DNA for the CDR3 is TGTGCCAGCAGTGATCCGCGCAACGGGAGGGGACAGGGGGAGGCAGATACGCAGTATTTT.